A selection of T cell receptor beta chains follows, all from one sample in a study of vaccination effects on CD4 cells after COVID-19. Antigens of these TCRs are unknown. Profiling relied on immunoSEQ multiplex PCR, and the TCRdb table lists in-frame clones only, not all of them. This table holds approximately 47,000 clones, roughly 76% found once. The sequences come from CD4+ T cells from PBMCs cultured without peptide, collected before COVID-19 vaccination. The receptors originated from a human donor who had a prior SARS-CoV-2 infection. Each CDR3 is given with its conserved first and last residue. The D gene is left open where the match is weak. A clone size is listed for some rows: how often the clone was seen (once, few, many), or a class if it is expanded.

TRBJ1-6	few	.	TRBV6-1	CASSEAGIDSPLHF	TGTGCCAGCAGTGAAGCAGGGATTGATTCACCCCTCCACTTT
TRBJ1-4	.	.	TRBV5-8	CASSLAPGGAGEKLFF	TGTGCCAGCAGCTTGGCTCCCGGGGGGGCTGGGGAAAAACTGTTTTTT
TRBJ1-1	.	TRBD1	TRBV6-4	CASSDSSGGYTEAFF	TGTGCCAGCAGTGACTCATCAGGGGGCTACACTGAAGCTTTCTTT
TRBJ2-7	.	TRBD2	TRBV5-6	CASSLVWRAGGTYEQYF	TGTGCCAGCAGCTTGGTCTGGAGGGCGGGGGGAACATACGAGCAGTACTTC
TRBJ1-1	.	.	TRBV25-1	CATSGGGYTEAFF	TGTGCCACCTCGGGGGGGGGCTACACTGAAGCTTTCTTT
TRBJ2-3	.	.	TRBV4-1	CASSQDFLSTQYF	TGCGCCAGCAGCCAAGATTTCTTAAGCACGCAGTATTTT
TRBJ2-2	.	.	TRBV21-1	CASHITGGPNTGELFF	TGTGCCAGTCACATTACAGGGGGCCCGAACACCGGGGAGCTGTTTTTT
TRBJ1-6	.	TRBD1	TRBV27	CASSNQGALYNSPLHF	TGTGCCAGCAGTAACCAGGGGGCTCTCTATAATTCACCCCTCCACTTT
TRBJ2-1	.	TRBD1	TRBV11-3	CASSLGGQVNNEQFF	TGTGCCAGCAGCTTAGGGGGACAGGTAAACAATGAGCAGTTCTTC
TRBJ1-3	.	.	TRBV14	CASSQELVSSGNTIYF	TGTGCCAGCAGCCAAGAATTAGTAAGCTCTGGAAACACCATATATTTT
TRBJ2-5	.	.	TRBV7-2	CASSLNRETQYF	TGTGCCAGCAGCTTAAACCGGGAGACCCAGTACTTC
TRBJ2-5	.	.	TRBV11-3	CASSLGYRETQYF	TGTGCCAGCAGCTTAGGCTATAGGGAGACCCAGTACTTC
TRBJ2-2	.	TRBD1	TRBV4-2	CASRQMGQPLEELFF	TGTGCCAGCAGACAAATGGGACAGCCTCTCGAGGAGCTGTTTTTT
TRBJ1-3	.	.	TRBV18	CASSPTSLAVWGTIYF	TGTGCCAGCTCACCGACATCGCTCGCGGTTTGGGGCACCATATATTTT
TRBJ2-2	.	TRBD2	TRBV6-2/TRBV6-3	CASSYSVFGGDTGELFF	TGTGCCAGCAGTTACTCCGTTTTTGGGGGGGACACCGGGGAGCTGTTTTTT
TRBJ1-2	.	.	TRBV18	CASSQGADYGYTF	TGTGCCAGCTCACAGGGCGCGGACTATGGCTACACCTTC
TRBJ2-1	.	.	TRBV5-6	CASSFWAGINEQFF	TGTGCCAGCAGCTTTTGGGCAGGGATCAATGAGCAGTTCTTC
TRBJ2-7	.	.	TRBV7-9	CASSYDSGGFSYEQYF	TGTGCCAGCAGCTATGACTCGGGCGGTTTCTCCTACGAGCAGTACTTC
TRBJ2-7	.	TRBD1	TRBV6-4	CASISTGNGEQYF	TGTGCCAGCATCTCGACAGGGAACGGCGAGCAGTACTTC
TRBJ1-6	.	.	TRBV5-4	CASSFGSGSPLHF	TGTGCCAGCAGCTTTGGTTCGGGATCACCCCTCCACTTT
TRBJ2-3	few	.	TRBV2	CASSRDTDTQYF	TGTGCCAGCAGTCGCGACACAGATACGCAGTATTTT
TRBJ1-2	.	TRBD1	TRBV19	CASSLDRGYGYTF	TGTGCCAGTAGTCTCGACAGGGGGTATGGCTACACCTTC
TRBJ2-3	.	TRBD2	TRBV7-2	CASSFVSGITDTQYF	TGTGCCAGCAGCTTCGTTAGCGGGATCACAGATACGCAGTATTTT
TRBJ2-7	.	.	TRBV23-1	CASSHHDYEQYF	TGCGCCAGCAGTCACCACGACTACGAGCAGTACTTC
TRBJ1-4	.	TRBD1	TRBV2	CASSPDRETNEKLFF	TGTGCCAGCAGTCCGGACAGGGAAACTAATGAAAAACTGTTTTTT
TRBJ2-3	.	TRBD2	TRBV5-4	CASSRTSGGNTDTQYF	TGTGCCAGCAGTCGTACTAGCGGGGGGAACACAGATACGCAGTATTTT
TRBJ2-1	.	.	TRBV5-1	CASSRGYGANEQFF	TGCGCCAGCAGCCGGGGGTATGGCGCTAATGAGCAGTTCTTC
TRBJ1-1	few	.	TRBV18	CASSELIGDTEAFF	TGTGCCAGCTCAGAACTCATTGGTGACACTGAAGCTTTCTTT
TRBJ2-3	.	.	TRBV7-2	CASSFSIRLFGDTQYF	TGTGCCAGCAGCTTCTCGATAAGGCTTTTCGGTGATACGCAGTATTTT
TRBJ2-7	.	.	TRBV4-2	CASSQGPTGGEQYF	TGTGCCAGCAGTCAAGGACCCACCGGGGGAGAGCAGTACTTC
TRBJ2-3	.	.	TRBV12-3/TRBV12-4	CASSFLSLVYF	TGTGCCAGCAGTTTTTTATCTCTCGTGTATTTT
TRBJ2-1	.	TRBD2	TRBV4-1	CASSQAQLAYEQFF	TGCGCCAGCAGCCAAGCACAACTAGCGTATGAGCAGTTCTTC
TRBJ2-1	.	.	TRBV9	CASSVGSSSYNEQFF	TGTGCCAGCAGCGTTGGTTCTAGCTCCTACAATGAGCAGTTCTTC
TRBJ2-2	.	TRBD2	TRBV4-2	CASSQAGLAGGVNTGELFF	TGTGCCAGCAGCCAAGCGGGACTAGCGGGGGGGGTGAACACCGGGGAGCTGTTTTTT
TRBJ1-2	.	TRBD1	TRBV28	CASTPGGYGYTF	TGTGCCAGCACCCCAGGGGGCTATGGCTACACCTTC
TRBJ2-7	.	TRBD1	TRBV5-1	CASSLSPGQGKQYF	TGCGCCAGCAGCTTGTCGCCGGGACAGGGAAAGCAGTACTTC
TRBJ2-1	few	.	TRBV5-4	CASTPRGLRDEQFF	TGTGCCAGCACCCCGAGGGGTCTGAGGGATGAGCAGTTCTTC
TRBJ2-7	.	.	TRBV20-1	CSARGYYEQYF	TGCAGTGCTAGAGGCTACTACGAGCAGTACTTC